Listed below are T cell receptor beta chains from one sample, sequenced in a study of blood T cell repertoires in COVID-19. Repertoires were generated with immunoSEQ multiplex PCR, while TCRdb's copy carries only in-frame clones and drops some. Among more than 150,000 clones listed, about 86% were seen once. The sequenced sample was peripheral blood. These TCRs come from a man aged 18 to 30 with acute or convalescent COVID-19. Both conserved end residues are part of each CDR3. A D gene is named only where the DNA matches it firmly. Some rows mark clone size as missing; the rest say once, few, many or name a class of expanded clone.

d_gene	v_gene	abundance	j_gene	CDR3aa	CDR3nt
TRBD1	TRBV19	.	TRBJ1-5	CASRGQGGVAYSNQPQHF	TGTGCCAGTAGAGGACAGGGGGGAGTCGCTTATAGCAATCAGCCCCAGCATTTT
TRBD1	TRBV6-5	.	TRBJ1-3	CASTDRDISGNTIYF	TGTGCCAGCACGGACAGGGACATCTCTGGAAACACCATATATTTT
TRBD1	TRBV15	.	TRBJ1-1	CATSRDPPWDRGNTEAFF	TGTGCCACCAGCAGAGATCCCCCATGGGACAGGGGGAACACTGAAGCTTTCTTT
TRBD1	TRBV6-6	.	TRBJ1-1	CASSYSRGLDTEAFF	TGTGCCAGCAGTTACAGCAGGGGGCTGGACACTGAAGCTTTCTTT
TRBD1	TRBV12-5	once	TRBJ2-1	CASGLIRDRSNYNEQFF	TGTGCTAGTGGTTTGATTCGGGACAGGTCGAACTACAATGAGCAGTTCTTC
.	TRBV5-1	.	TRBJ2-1	CASSLVDTEQFF	TGCGCCAGCAGCTTAGTCGATACAGAGCAGTTCTTC
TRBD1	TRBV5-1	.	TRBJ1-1	CASSPRRGQANTEAFF	TGCGCCAGCAGCCCCCGACGAGGACAGGCGAACACTGAAGCTTTCTTT
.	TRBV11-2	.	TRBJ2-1	CASSLILRTRGYNEQFF	TGTGCCAGCAGCCTCATTCTCCGGACTCGGGGATACAATGAGCAGTTCTTC
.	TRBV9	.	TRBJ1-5	CASSVGPGNQPQHF	TGTGCCAGCAGCGTAGGCCCAGGCAATCAGCCCCAGCATTTT
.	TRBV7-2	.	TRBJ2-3	CASSLGTSTDTQYF	TGTGCCAGCAGCTTAGGAACAAGCACAGATACGCAGTATTTT
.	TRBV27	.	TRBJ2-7	CASSLAGVHEQYF	TGTGCCAGCAGTTTAGCAGGGGTCCACGAGCAGTACTTC
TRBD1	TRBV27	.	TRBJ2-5	CASSLDVTGQETQYF	TGTGCCAGCAGTTTAGATGTGACAGGGCAAGAGACCCAGTACTTC
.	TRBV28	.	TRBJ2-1	CASFADLYNEQFF	TGTGCCAGCTTCGCGGACTTGTACAATGAGCAGTTCTTC
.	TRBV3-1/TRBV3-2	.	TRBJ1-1	CASSQDWGREAFF	TGTGCCAGCAGCCAAGATTGGGGGAGGGAAGCTTTCTTT
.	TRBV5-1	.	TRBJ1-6	CASSEGDSNSPLHF	TGCGCCAGCAGTGAGGGGGATTCTAATTCACCCCTCCACTTT
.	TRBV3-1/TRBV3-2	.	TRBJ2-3	CASSQGLVDTQYF	TGTGCCAGCAGCCAAGGACTGGTGGATACGCAGTATTTT
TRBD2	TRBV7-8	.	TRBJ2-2	CASSLAASGGAGELFF	TGTGCCAGCAGCTTAGCGGCTAGCGGGGGGGCCGGGGAGCTGTTTTTT
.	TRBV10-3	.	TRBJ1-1	CAISGEQNLNTEAFF	TGTGCCATCAGTGGTGAACAGAATCTAAACACTGAAGCTTTCTTT
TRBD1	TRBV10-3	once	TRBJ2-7	CAIRYRDSYEQYF	TGTGCCATCAGATACCGGGACAGTTACGAGCAGTACTTC
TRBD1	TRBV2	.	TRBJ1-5	CASSRDRGINQPQHF	TGTGCCAGCAGTCGGGACAGGGGAATTAATCAGCCCCAGCATTTT
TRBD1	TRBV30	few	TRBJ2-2	CAWTPQGKTDTGELFF	TGTGCCTGGACCCCACAGGGGAAGACGGACACCGGGGAGCTGTTTTTT
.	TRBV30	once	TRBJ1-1	CAFEQGMNTEAFF	TGTGCCTTCGAACAGGGCATGAACACTGAAGCTTTCTTT
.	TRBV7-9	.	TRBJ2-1	CASSRSERPIDEQFF	TGTGCCAGCAGCCGTTCAGAGCGGCCAATAGATGAGCAGTTCTTC
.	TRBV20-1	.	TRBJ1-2	CSAREGHGTF	TGCAGTGCTAGAGAGGGACATGGCACCTTC
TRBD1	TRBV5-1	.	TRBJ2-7	CASHVGQGSDEQYF	TGCGCCAGCCACGTGGGACAGGGTAGCGACGAGCAGTACTTC
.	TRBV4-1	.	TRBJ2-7	CASSQEWAGVYEQYF	TGCGCCAGCAGCCAAGAGTGGGCAGGGGTGTACGAGCAGTACTTC
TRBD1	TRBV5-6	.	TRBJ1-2	CASSWQTGKGENPYGYTF	TGTGCCAGCAGCTGGCAGACAGGGAAGGGGGAAAATCCCTATGGCTACACCTTC
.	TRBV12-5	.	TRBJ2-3	CASGLVLRAWTDTQYF	TGTGCTAGTGGTTTGGTACTCAGGGCATGGACAGATACGCAGTATTTT
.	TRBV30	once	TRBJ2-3	CAWSQGSTDTQYF	TGTGCCTGGAGTCAGGGGAGCACAGATACGCAGTATTTT
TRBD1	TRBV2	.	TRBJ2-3	CASSEADRVYDTQYF	TGTGCCAGCAGTGAGGCGGACAGGGTGTACGATACGCAGTATTTT
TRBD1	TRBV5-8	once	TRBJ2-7	CASSLVSIIRDSKRLEQYF	TGTGCCAGCAGCTTGGTGAGCATCATCCGGGACAGTAAACGTCTAGAGCAGTACTTC
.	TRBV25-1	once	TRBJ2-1	CASKGGAYNEQFF	TGTGCCAGCAAAGGGGGAGCCTACAATGAGCAGTTCTTC
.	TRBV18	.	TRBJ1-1	CASSPLEANTEAFF	TGTGCCAGCTCACCACTCGAGGCGAACACTGAAGCTTTCTTT
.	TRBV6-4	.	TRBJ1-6	CASSEGGRGSPLHF	TGTGCCAGCAGTGAAGGGGGACGTGGTTCACCCCTCCACTTT
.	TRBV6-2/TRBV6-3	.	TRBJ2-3	CASSSRRQDTQYF	TGTGCCAGCAGTTCGAGGAGACAGGATACGCAGTATTTT
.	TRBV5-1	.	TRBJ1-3	CASSLAAASSGNTIYF	TGCGCCAGCAGCTTGGCGGCGGCCTCCTCTGGAAACACCATATATTTT
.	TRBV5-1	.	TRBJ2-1	CASRSDSYNEQFF	TGCGCCAGCAGATCGGACAGCTACAATGAGCAGTTCTTC
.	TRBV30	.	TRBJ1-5	CAWSTGISNQPQHF	TGTGCCTGGAGCACCGGGATTAGCAATCAGCCCCAGCATTTT
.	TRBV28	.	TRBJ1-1	CASSFSGLMNTEAFF	TGTGCCAGCAGTTTCTCGGGACTCATGAACACTGAAGCTTTCTTT
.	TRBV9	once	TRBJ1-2	CASTPREFPNYGYTF	TGTGCCAGCACCCCGAGGGAGTTCCCTAACTATGGCTACACCTTC
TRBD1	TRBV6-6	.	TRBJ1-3	CASSYDGQASGNTIYF	TGTGCCAGCAGTTACGACGGACAGGCTTCTGGAAACACCATATATTTT
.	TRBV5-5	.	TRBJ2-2	CASSSRATSGELFF	TGTGCCAGCAGCTCCAGGGCCACTTCGGGGGAGCTGTTTTTT
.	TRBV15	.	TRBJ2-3	CATSSIPTDTQYF	TGTGCCACCAGCAGCATTCCCACAGATACGCAGTATTTT
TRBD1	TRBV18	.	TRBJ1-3	CASSPRTGGDSGNTIYF	TGTGCCAGCTCACCTCGGACAGGGGGCGACTCTGGAAACACCATATATTTT
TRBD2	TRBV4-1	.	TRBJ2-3	CASSQASGLAQYF	TGCGCCAGCAGCCAAGCTAGCGGACTAGCGCAGTATTTT
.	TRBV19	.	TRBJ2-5	CASGGGQETQYF	TGTGCCAGCGGTGGAGGCCAAGAGACCCAGTACTTC
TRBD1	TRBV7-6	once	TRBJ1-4	CASSLHDRVGGEKLFF	TGTGCCAGCAGCTTACATGACAGGGTCGGAGGTGAAAAACTGTTTTTT
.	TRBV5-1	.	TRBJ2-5	CASSLAPVATGETQYF	TGCGCCAGCAGCTTGGCCCCCGTAGCAACGGGAGAGACCCAGTACTTC
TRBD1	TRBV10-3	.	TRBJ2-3	CAHTPGTGDTDTQYF	TGTGCCCACACTCCCGGGACAGGGGACACAGATACGCAGTATTTT